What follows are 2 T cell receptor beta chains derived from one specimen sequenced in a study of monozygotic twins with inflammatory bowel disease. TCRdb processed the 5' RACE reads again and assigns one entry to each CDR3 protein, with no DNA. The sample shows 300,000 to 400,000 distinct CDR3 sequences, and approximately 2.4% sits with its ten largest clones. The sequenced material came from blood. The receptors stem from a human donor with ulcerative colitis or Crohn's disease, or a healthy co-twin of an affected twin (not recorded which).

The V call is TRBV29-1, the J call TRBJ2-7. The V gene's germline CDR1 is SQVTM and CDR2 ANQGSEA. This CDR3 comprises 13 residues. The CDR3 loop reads CSVEEGLSYEQYF.

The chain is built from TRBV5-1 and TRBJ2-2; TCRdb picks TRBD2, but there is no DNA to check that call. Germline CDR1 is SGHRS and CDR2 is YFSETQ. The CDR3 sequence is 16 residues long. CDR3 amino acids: CASSPATYTNTGELFF.